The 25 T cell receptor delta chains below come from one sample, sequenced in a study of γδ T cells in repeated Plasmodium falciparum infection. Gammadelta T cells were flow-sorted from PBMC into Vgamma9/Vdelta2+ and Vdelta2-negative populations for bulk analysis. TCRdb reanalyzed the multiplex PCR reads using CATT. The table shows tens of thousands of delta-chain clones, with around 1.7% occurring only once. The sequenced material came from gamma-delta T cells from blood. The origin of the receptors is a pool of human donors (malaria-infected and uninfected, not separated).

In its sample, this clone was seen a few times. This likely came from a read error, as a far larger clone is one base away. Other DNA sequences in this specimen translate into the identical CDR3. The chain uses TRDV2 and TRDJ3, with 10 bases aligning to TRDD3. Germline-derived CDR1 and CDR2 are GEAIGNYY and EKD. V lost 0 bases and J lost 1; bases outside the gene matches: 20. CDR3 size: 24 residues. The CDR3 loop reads CACDTIDSRTGGSGPSWDTRQMFF. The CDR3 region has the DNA TGTGCCTGTGACACCATCGATTCCCGTACTGGGGGATCAGGTCCTTCCTGGGACACCCGACAGATGTTTTTC.

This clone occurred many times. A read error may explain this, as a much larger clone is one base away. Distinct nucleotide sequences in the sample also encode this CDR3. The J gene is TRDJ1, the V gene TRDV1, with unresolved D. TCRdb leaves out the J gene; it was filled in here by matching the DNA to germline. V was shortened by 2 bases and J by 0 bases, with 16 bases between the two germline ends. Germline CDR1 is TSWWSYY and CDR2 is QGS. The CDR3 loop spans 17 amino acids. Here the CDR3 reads CALGEGYPSLYTDKLIF. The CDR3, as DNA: TGTGCTCTTGGGGAAGGGTACCCATCTTTGTACACCGATAAACTCATCTTT.

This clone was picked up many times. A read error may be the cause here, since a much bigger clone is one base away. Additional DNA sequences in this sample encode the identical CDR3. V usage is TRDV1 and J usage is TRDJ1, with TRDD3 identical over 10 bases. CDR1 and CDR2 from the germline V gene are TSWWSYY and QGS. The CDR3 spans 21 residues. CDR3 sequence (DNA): TGTGCTCTTGGGGAACTATGTGGGTGCCTGGGGGATATAGGGCGGGGGCATAAGCTCATCTTT. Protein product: CALGELCGCLGDIGRGHKLIF.

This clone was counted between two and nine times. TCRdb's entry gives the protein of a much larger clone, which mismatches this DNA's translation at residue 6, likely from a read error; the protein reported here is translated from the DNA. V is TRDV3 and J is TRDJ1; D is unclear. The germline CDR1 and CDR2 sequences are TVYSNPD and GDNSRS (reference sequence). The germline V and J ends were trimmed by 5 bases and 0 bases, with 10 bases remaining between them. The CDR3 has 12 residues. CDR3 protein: CALQVNTDKLIF. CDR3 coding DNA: TGTGCCCTTCAGGTGAACACCGATAAACTCATCTTT.

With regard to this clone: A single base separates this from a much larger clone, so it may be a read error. CDR3 in amino acids: CACDTLRKLGDTDKLIF. The CDR3 DNA sequence: TGTGCCTGTGACACCTTGAGGAAATTGGGGGATACCGATAAACTCATCTTT. This chain uses TRDV2 with TRDJ1; 8 nucleotides match TRDD3. Since TCRdb gives no J gene, matching the DNA to germline was used here to assign it. J was trimmed by 2 bases and V by 0 bases; bases with no gene match: 10. The length of the CDR3 is 17 residues. Germline V gene data show CDR1 as GEAIGNYY and CDR2 as EKD.

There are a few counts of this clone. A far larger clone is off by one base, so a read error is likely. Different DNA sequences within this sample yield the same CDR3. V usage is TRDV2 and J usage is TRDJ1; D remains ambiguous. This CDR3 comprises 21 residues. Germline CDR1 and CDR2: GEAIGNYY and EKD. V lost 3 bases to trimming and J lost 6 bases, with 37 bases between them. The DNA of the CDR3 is TGTGCCTGTGACCCAATAACGCCTGAGGGTTCGAGCCCAGGGCCTCTTAATAAACTCATCTTT. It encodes CACDPITPEGSSPGPLNKLIF.

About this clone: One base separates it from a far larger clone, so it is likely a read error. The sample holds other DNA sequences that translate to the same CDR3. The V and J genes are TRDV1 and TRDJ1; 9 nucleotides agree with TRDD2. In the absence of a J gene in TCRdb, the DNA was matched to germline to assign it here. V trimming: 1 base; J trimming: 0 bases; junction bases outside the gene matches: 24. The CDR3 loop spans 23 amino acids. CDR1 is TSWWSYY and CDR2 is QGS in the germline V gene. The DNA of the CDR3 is TGTGCTCTTGGGGAACGGGGGCCTTCCTACACCCCATGGTACGACTCGTACACCGATAAACTCATCTTT. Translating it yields CALGERGPSYTPWYDSYTDKLIF.

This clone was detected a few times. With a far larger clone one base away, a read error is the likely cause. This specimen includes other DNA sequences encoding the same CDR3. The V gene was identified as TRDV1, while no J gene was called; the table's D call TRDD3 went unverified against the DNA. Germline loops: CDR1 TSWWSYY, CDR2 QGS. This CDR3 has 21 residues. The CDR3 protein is CALGELVYDRPYWYFTDKLIF. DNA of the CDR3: TGTGCTCTTGGGGAACTTGTCTACGATAGGCCGTACTGGTACTTCACCGATAAACTCATCTTC.

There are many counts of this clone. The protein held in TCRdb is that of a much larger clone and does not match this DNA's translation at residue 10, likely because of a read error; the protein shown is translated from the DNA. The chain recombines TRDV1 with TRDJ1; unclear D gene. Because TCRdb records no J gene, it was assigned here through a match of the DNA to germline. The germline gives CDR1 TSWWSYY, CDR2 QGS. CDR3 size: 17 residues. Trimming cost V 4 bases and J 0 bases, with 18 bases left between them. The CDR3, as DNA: TGTGCTCTTGGGGTACAGCCTCCCGCCCCGTACACCGATAAACTCATCTTT. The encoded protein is CALGVQPPAPYTDKLIF.

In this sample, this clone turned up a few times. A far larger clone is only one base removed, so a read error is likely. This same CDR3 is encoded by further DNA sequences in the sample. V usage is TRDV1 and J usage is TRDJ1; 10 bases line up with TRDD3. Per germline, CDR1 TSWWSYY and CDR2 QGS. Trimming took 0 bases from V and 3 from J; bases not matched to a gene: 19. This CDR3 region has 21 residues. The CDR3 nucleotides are TGTGCTCTTGGGGAACTTCACCCTACCCCAGACGGGGGATACGACCCCGATAAACTCATCTTT. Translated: CALGELHPTPDGGYDPDKLIF.

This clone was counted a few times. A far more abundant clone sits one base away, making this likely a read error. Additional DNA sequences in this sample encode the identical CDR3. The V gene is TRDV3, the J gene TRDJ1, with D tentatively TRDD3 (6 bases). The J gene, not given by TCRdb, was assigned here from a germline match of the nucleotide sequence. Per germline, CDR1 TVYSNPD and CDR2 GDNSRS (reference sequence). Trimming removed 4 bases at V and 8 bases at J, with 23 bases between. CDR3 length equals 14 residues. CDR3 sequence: CACTVLRGISKLIF. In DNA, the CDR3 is TGTGCCTGCACCGTCCTGCGAGGGATATCGAAACTCATCTTT.

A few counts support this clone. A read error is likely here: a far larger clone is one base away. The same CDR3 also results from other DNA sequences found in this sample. CDR3 sequence (DNA): TGTGCTCTTGGGTCATTCGCCCCCCTACTGGGACGACCTCGTTTTAAACTCATCTTT. This gives the protein CALGSFAPLLGRPRFKLIF. The gene calls are TRDV1 and TRDJ1, with D tentatively TRDD3 (6 bases). The V and J ends lost 5 bases and 7 bases respectively, with 32 bases between them. In germline, CDR1 is TSWWSYY, CDR2 QGS. The CDR3 spans 19 residues.

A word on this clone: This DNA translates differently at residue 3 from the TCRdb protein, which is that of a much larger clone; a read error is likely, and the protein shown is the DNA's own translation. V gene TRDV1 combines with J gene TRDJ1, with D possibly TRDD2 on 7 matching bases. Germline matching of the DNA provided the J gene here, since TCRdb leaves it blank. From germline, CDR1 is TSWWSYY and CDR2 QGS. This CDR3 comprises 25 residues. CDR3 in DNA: TGTGCTCCTGGGGAACTACAAAGGTACGTCTTCCTAGCTCCTACTGGGAACTATACTACCGATAAACTCATCTTT. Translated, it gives CAPGELQRYVFLAPTGNYTTDKLIF.

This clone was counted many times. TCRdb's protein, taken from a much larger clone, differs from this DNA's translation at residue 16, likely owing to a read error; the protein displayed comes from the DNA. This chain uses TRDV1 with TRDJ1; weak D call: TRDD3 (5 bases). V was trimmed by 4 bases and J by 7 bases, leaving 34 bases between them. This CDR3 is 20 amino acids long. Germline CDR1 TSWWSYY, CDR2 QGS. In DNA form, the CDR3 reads TGTGCTCTTGGGGGGACGCGGTTATTAGGGGGCACCCGGGGAGCAGGTAAACTCATCTTT. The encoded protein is CALGGTRLLGGTRGAGKLIF.

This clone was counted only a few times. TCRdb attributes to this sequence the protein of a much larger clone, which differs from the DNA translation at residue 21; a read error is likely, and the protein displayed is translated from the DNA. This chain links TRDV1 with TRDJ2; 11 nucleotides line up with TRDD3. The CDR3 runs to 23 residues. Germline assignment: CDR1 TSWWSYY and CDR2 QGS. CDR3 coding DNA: TGTGCTCTTGGGGAACTAGGCCGTTTACTGTCATACTGGGGGATAAGTTTGACAGCACAACACTTCTTT. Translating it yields CALGELGRLLSYWGISLTAQHFF.

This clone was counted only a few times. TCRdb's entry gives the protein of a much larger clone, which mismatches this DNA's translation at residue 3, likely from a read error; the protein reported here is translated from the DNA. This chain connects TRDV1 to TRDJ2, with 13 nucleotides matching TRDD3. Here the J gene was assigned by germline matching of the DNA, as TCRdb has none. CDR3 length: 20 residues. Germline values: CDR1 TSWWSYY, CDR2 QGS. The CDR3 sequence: CAPGELGAHWGIRFSAQLFF. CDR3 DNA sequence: TGTGCTCCTGGGGAACTAGGAGCACACTGGGGGATACGCTTTTCAGCACAACTCTTCTTT.

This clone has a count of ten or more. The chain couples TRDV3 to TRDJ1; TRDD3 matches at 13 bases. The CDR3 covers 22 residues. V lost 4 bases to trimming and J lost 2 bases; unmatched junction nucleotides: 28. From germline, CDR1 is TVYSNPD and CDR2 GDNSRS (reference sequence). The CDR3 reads CASGLPSSFTGGYASRTDKLIF. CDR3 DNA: TGTGCCTCAGGCCTTCCTAGTAGTTTTACTGGGGGATACGCCAGTAGAACCGATAAACTCATCTTT.

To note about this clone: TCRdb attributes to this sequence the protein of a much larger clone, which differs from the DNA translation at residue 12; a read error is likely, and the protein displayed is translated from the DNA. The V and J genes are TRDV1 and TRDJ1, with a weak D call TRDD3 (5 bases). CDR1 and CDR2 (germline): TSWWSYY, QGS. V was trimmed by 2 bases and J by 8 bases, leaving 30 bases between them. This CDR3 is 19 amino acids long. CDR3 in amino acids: CALGEASSPNYRGGYKLIF. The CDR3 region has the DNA TGTGCTCTTGGGGAAGCGTCGAGTCCCAACTACCGGGGGGGCTACAAACTCATCTTT.

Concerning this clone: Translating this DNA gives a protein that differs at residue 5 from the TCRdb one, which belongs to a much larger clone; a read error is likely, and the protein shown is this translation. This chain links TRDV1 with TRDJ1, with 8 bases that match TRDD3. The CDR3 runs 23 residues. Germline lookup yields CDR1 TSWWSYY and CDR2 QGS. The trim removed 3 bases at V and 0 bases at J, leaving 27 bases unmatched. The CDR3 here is CALGDLGLRPNVLGAMYTDKLIF. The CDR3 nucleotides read TGTGCTCTTGGGGATCTGGGACTACGCCCTAACGTACTGGGGGCTATGTACACCGATAAACTCATCTTT.

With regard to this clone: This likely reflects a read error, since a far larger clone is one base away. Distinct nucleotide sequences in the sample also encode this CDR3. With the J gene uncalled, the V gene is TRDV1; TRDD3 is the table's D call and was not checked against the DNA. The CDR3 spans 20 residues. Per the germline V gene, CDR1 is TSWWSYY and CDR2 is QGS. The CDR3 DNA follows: TGTGCTCTTGGGGAATCCTACGCCCCCTTCGGACTGCTGTACACCGATAAACTAATCTTT. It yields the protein CALGESYAPFGLLYTDKLIF.

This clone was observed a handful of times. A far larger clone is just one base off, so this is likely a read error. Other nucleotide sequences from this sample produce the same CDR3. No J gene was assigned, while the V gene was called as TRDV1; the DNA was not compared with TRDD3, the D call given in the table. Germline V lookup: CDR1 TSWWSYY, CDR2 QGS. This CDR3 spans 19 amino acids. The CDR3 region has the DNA TGTGCTCTTGGGGAGGCCTTCCTACCTTACTGGGGGATACGTGATAAGCTCATCTTT. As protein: CALGEAFLPYWGIRDKLIF.

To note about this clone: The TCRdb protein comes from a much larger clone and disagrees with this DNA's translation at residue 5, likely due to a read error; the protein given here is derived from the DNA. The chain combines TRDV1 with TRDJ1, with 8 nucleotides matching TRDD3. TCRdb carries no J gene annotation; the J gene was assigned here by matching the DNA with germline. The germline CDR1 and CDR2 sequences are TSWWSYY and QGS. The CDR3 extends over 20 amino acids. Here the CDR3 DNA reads TGTGCTCTTGGGAAACTAAATCCCAACTACTGGGGGTGGAGAACCGATAAACTCATCTTT. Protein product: CALGKLNPNYWGWRTDKLIF.

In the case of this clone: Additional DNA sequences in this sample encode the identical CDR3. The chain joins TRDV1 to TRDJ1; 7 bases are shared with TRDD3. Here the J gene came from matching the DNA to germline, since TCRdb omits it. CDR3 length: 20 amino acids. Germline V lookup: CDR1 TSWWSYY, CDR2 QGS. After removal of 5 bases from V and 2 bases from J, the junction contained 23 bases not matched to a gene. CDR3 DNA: TGTGCTCTTGGGACCGTTCCGAGGGTGTTAGGGATACCTGGTACCGATAAACTCATCTTT. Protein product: CALGTVPRVLGIPGTDKLIF.

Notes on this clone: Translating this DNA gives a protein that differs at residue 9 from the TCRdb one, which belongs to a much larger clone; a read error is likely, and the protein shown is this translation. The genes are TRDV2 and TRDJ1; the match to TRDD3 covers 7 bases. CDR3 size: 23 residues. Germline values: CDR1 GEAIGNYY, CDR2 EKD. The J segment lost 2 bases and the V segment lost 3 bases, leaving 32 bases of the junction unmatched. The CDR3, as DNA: TGTGCCTGTGACTCTGAGGGGGATGAAAGAGAGGTTTTGGGATCTAGTCGTACCGATAAACTCATCTTT. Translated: CACDSEGDEREVLGSSRTDKLIF.

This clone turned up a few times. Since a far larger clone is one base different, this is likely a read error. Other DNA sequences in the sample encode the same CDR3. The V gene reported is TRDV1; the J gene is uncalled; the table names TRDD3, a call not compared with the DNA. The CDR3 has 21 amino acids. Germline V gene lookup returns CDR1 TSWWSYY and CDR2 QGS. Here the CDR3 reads CALGELVRSGILGDTGTKLIF. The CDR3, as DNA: TGTGCTCTTGGGGAACTAGTCAGGTCCGGTATACTGGGGGATACGGGGACTAAACTCATCTTC.